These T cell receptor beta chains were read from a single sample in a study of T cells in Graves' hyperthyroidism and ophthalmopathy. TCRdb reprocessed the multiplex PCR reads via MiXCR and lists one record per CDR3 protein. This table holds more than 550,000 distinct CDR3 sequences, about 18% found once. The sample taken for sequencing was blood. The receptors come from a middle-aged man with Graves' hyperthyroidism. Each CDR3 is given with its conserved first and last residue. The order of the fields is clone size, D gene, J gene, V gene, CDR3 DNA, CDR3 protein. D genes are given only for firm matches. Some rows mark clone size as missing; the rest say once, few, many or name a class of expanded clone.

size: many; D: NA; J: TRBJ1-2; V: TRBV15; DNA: TGTGCCACCAGCAGAGTGGAAGGGGTCGGAGGCTACACCTTC; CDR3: CATSRVEGVGGYTF
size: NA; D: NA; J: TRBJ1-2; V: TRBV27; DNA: TGTGCCAGCAGAGGGGTGGGCAGTTCCTATGGCTACACCTTC; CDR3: CASRGVGSSYGYTF
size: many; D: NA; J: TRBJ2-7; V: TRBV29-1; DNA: TGCAGCGTAGGGGGGGCCTCCTACGAGCAGTACTTC; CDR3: CSVGGASYEQYF
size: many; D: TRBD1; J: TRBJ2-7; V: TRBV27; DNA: TGTGCCAGCTACCAGACCCGACCGGGACAGGGGATCTACGAGCAGTACTTC; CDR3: CASYQTRPGQGIYEQYF
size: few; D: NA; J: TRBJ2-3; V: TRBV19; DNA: TGTGCCAGTAGTCCCCGGACAGCCGATACGCAGTATTTT; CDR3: CASSPRTADTQYF
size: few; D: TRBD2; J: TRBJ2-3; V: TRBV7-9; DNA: TGTGCCAGCAGTTCATTAGCGGGAGGGCACCCAGATACGCAGTATTTT; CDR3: CASSSLAGGHPDTQYF
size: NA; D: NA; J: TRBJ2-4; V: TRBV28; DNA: TGTGCCACCCAAGGGGGGGGGGCCAAAAACATTCAGTACTTC; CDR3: CATQGGGAKNIQYF
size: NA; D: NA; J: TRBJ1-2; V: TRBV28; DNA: TGTGCCAGTTGTCACCCGTCCCGGGACATCATCTATGGCTACACCTTC; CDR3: CASCHPSRDIIYGYTF
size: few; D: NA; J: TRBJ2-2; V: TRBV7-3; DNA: TGTGCCAGCAGCTTATCTGGGATTTGGACCGGGGAGCTGTTTTTT; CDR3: CASSLSGIWTGELFF
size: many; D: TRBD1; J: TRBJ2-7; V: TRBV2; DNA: TGTGCCAGCGTCCGGGACAGGGGTGGCGAGCAGTACTTC; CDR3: CASVRDRGGEQYF
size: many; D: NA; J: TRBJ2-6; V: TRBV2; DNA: TGTGCCAGCAGCCGACCGGGACTGGCTCTGGATGGGGCCAACGTCCTGACTTTC; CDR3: CASSRPGLALDGANVLTF
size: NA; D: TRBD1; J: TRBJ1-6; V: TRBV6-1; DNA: TGTGCCAGCAGACGGACGGGACAGGGGAATTCACCCCTCCACTTT; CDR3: CASRRTGQGNSPLHF
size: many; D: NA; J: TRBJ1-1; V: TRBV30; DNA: TGTGCCTGGAGTACCCGGGGAGACACTGAAGCTTTCTTT; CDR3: CAWSTRGDTEAFF
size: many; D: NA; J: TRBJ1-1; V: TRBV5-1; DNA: TGCGCCAGCTCGCCACCCGGACTGTCAGAAGCTTTCTTT; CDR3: CASSPPGLSEAFF
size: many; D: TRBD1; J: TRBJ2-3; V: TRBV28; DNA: TGTGCCAGCAGGGAAACAGGGGGTACGCAGTATTTT; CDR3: CASRETGGTQYF
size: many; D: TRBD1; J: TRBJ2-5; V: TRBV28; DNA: TGTGCCAGCAGTCCCAGACAGGGCCTCGAGACCCAGTACTTC; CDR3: CASSPRQGLETQYF
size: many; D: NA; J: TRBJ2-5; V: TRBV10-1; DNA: TGCGCCAGCAGTGAGGGGCTATCCCAAGAGACCCAGTACTTC; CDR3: CASSEGLSQETQYF
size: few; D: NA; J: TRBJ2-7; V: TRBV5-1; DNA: TGCGCCAGCAGCTTGAGTAGCTACTACGAGCAGTACTTC; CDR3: CASSLSSYYEQYF
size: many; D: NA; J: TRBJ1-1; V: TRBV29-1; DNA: TGCAGCGTTGCTTTTCTGGCGGGGACTAACACTGAAGCTTTCTTT; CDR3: CSVAFLAGTNTEAFF
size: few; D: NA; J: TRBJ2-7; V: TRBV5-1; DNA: TGCGCCAGCAGGAAAACGGGCTCCATTTTCCCCTACGAGCAGTACTTC; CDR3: CASRKTGSIFPYEQYF